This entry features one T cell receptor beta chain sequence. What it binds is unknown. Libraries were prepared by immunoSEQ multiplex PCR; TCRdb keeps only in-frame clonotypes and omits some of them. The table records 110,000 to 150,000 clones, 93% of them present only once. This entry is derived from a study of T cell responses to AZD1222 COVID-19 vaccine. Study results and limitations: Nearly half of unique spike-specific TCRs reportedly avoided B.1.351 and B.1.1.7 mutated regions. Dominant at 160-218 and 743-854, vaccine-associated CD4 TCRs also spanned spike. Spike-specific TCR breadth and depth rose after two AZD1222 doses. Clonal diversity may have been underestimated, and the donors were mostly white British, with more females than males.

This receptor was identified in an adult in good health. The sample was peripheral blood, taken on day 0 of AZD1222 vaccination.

CDR3 nucleotides: TGTGCCACCAGCGTAGACAGGACTGGAAACACCATATATTTT. This codes for CATSVDRTGNTIYF. The genes are TRBV15 and TRBJ1-3, with D possibly matching TRBD1 (6 bases). This CDR3 region has 14 residues. Per the germline V gene, CDR1 is LNHNV and CDR2 is YYDKDF (reference sequence). Trimming pared 5 bases from V and 2 bases from J, leaving 10 bases between.